This entry lists 8 T cell receptor beta chains sequenced from one sample in a study of shared T cell receptors in the human thymus (dated by TCRdb to the early 2020s). Library preparation was by the immunoSEQ multiplex PCR assay. TCRdb took this table from immuneACCESS and kept in-frame rearrangements with V and J called. Such tables lack part of the clones; where checked against another copy, unresolved V genes explain under half of the gap, and the rest is unexplained. The sample has under 850,000 clones on record, roughly 90% of them singletons. The top ten clonotypes cover around 0.0099% of the sample. The same sample was also used in a study of human thymus T cells.

Sequencing was carried out using thymocytes. The receptors stem from a boy younger than two with a congenital heart defect. Donor details come from another sample of the same person, matched by shared clones.

CDR3 nucleotides: TGCGCCAGCAGCCAATTCCTCCCTTCCCGGAGCTGGTCCTACAATGAGCAGTTCTTC. Encoded protein: CASSQFLPSRSWSYNEQFF. V is TRBV4-1 and J is TRBJ2-1; unclear D gene. Germline loops: CDR1 MGHRA, CDR2 YSYEKL. The CDR3 consists of 19 residues. Deletions cut 2 bases from V and 1 base from J, with 21 bases between.

In its sample, this clone was seen once. As DNA, the CDR3 is TGTGCCAGTAGTATTGGTGAGGACCGGACGGGGAGCCACACCATATATTTT. This translates into CASSIGEDRTGSHTIYF. The chain links TRBV19 to TRBJ1-3; D call uncertain. V gave up 3 bases and J gave up 8 bases, with 23 bases separating them. The CDR3 is 17 amino acids. The germline V gene has CDR1 LNHDA and CDR2 SQIVND (reference sequence).

The gene calls are TRBV7-2 and TRBJ2-1; the match to TRBD1 covers 8 bases. The CDR3 runs to 16 residues. Per the germline V gene, CDR1 is SGHTA and CDR2 is FQGNSA. V lost 5 bases to trimming and J lost 9 bases; unmatched junction nucleotides: 15. This CDR3 is CASSPEADREEGEQFF. The CDR3 DNA reads as TGTGCCAGCAGCCCTGAAGCGGACAGGGAAGAGGGTGAGCAGTTCTTC.

The V call is TRBV19, the J call TRBJ2-1; D not certain. Trimming took 5 bases from V and 0 from J, leaving 17 bases between them. Germline V gives CDR1 LNHDA, CDR2 SQIVND (reference sequence). CDR3 length equals 17 residues. The CDR3 loop is CASSPPNAEGSYNEQFF. The CDR3 nucleotides are TGTGCCAGTAGTCCCCCGAACGCGGAAGGCTCCTACAATGAGCAGTTCTTC.

V is TRBV4-2 and J is TRBJ2-7; 9 nucleotides align to TRBD1. This CDR3 has 17 amino acids. The junction had 12 bases not matched to a gene; V was cut back by 3 bases and J by 3 bases. Germline CDR1 is LGHNA and CDR2 is YNFKEQ. CDR3 loop: CASSQRYRGLGDYEQYF. In DNA, the CDR3 is TGTGCCAGCAGCCAGAGGTACAGGGGGCTGGGGGACTACGAGCAGTACTTC.

The chain carries TRBV5-1 and TRBJ2-1, with unresolved D. The germline V gene has CDR1 SGHRS and CDR2 YFSETQ. The CDR3 extends over 14 amino acids. Trimming removed 0 bases from V and 4 bases from J, with 8 bases in between. CDR3 residues: CASSLGATYNEQFF. The CDR3 DNA follows: TGCGCCAGCAGCTTGGGGGCTACATACAATGAGCAGTTCTTC.

This clone was seen more than once but under ten times. This chain uses TRBV12-5 with TRBJ2-7, with 9 bases matching TRBD2. Per the germline V gene, CDR1 is LGHNT and CDR2 is FRNRAP. After removal of 4 bases from V and 1 base from J, the junction contained 5 bases not matched to a gene. The CDR3 contains 15 residues. CDR3 sequence reads: CASGSRLAASYEQYF. The DNA for the CDR3 is TGTGCTAGTGGTTCTAGACTAGCGGCTTCCTACGAGCAGTACTTC. The full variable domain, with the rest looked up from reference TRBV12-5 and TRBJ2-7, is DARVTQTPRHKVTEMGQEVTMRCQPILGHNTVFWYRQTMMQGLELLAYFRNRAPLDDSGMPKDRFSAEMPDATLATLKIQPSEPRDSAVYFCASGSRLAASYEQYFGPGTRLTVT.

There are a few counts of this clone. V is TRBV4-3 and J is TRBJ2-7; the D gene is possibly TRBD2 (8 bases). Trimming shortened V by 0 bases and J by 5 bases, and 14 bases separated the two germline ends. The CDR3 is 15 residues long. CDR1 and CDR2 (germline): LGHNA, YSLEER. The CDR3 coding sequence is TGCGCCAGCAGCCAAGATCCCGGGAGGGGGCACGAGCAGTACTTC. Translation: CASSQDPGRGHEQYF.